The 32 T cell receptor beta chains below were found in one sample sequenced in a study of shared clonotypes between healthy human individuals. It was CD45RO-negative cells, positively selected for CCR7, that made up naive CD8 cells, with terminally differentiated effector memory CD45RA+ cells excluded. Clones were read by immunoSEQ multiplex PCR, and TCRdb kept only the in-frame ones, dropping some. This sample has approximately 810,000 clones, with almost 95% found just once. The source material was naive CD8+ T cells sorted from blood. The receptors originated from a man younger than 45 in good health.

The chain combines TRBV6-1 with TRBJ2-1, with TRBD2 as a possible D gene (5 bases). V was clipped by 1 base and J by 2 bases, with 12 bases between them. The length of the CDR3 is 16 residues. CDR1 is MNHNS and CDR2 is SASEGT in the germline V gene. CDR3 residues: CASSEGVAIPYNEQFF. CDR3 coding DNA: TGTGCCAGCAGTGAAGGTGTAGCGATCCCCTACAATGAGCAGTTCTTC.

V is TRBV28 and J is TRBJ2-3, with no clear D. The V end was cut by 6 bases, the J end by 2 bases, with 15 bases between. The CDR3 covers 15 residues. Germline CDR1 is MDHEN and CDR2 is SYDVKM. The CDR3 is CASRMSITITDTQYF. The CDR3 DNA is TGTGCCAGCAGAATGTCCATCACAATCACAGATACGCAGTATTTT.

The sample holds one count of this clone. The chain is built from TRBV7-9 and TRBJ2-1; the D is unclear. The germline V gene has CDR1 SEHNR and CDR2 FQNEAQ (reference sequence). The V end lost 1 base, the J end lost 8 bases, and 12 bases lay between the germline ends. The CDR3 runs to 14 residues. The CDR3 region is CASSLDLERDEQFF. The CDR3 DNA is TGTGCCAGCAGCTTAGACCTTGAACGTGATGAGCAGTTCTTC.

This rearrangement joins TRBV5-4 to TRBJ2-7; possibly TRBD2 for D (6 bases). The CDR3 is made up of 15 amino acids. V lost 2 bases to trimming and J lost 5 bases, with 17 bases between them. CDR1 and CDR2 (germline): SGHNT, YYREEE (reference sequence). For the CDR3, the DNA is TGTGCCAGCAGCTTCGGCGGGGAACTCATAGACGAGCAGTACTTC. This codes for CASSFGGELIDEQYF. Using reference TRBV5-4 and TRBJ2-7 for the parts outside the CDR3, the full variable domain is ETGVTQSPTHLIKTRGQQVTLRCSSQSGHNTVSWYQQALGQGPQFIFQYYREEENGRGNFPPRFSGLQFPNYSSELNVNALELDDSALYLCASSFGGELIDEQYFGPGTRLTVT.

The V call is TRBV7-3, the J call TRBJ2-3, with D possibly matching TRBD2 (6 bases). V was pared by 5 bases and J by 4 bases, with 13 bases between. CDR1 SGHTA and CDR2 FQGTGA come from the germline V gene. This CDR3 comprises 14 residues. CDR3 residues: CASSPTGAADTQYF. The CDR3 bases are TGTGCCAGCAGCCCGACGGGAGCGGCAGATACGCAGTATTTT.

The V gene is TRBV27, the J gene TRBJ2-1, with 7 positions matching TRBD2. Trimming cost V 9 bases and J 2 bases; bases outside gene matches: 4. This CDR3 region has 13 residues. Germline lookup yields CDR1 MNHEY and CDR2 SMNVEV (reference sequence). The CDR3 bases are TGTGCCAGTGGGCTAGCGGCCTACAATGAGCAGTTCTTC. This codes for CASGLAAYNEQFF.

This clone was seen once. The CDR3 DNA sequence: TGTGCCAGCAGCCGCCCGGACAGGAGAAACTATGGCTACACCTTC. Translating it yields CASSRPDRRNYGYTF. This sequence joins TRBV7-9 and TRBJ1-2; 7 bases align to TRBD1. Germline V CDR1 and CDR2: SEHNR, FQNEAQ (reference sequence). V shed 5 bases and J 2 bases; nucleotides not matched to a gene: 8. This CDR3 has 15 residues.

The chain has TRBV5-1 and TRBJ2-7; D assignment may be TRBD1 or TRBD2 (5 bases each). Trimming shortened V by 0 bases and J by 3 bases, and 19 bases separated the two germline ends. The germline gives CDR1 SGHRS, CDR2 YFSETQ. This CDR3 region has 17 residues. CDR3 coding DNA: TGCGCCAGCAGCTTGGGCCGGGACCCCAAGGCGTTCTACGAGCAGTACTTC. Its protein is CASSLGRDPKAFYEQYF. Full variable domain (rest looked up from reference TRBV5-1 and TRBJ2-7): KAGVTQTPRYLIKTRGQQVTLSCSPISGHRSVSWYQQTPGQGLQFLFEYFSETQRNKGNFPGRFSGRQFSNSRSEMNVSTLELGDSALYLCASSLGRDPKAFYEQYFGPGTRLTVT.

DNA of the CDR3: TGCGCCAGCAGCTCCCGACTTCAGAAAATCCAAGAGACCCAGTACTTC. It encodes CASSSRLQKIQETQYF. The gene calls are TRBV5-1 and TRBJ2-5, with no clear D. The CDR3 contains 16 residues. The V end was cut by 3 bases, the J end by 1 base, with 16 bases between. CDR1 and CDR2 (germline): SGHRS, YFSETQ.

The genes are TRBV7-6 and TRBJ2-1; TRBD2 aligns across 13 bases. The germline V gene encodes CDR1 SGHVS and CDR2 FNYEAQ. This CDR3 contains 14 residues. The V gene end was trimmed by 5 bases and the J gene end by 8 bases; junction bases not matched to a gene: 3. CDR3 protein: CASSRGLAGDEQFF. Here the CDR3 DNA reads TGTGCCAGCAGCCGAGGACTAGCGGGGGATGAGCAGTTCTTC.

The chain uses TRBV7-9 and TRBJ2-2, with TRBD2 matching over 8 bases. Per the germline V gene, CDR1 is SEHNR and CDR2 is FQNEAQ (reference sequence). There are 15 residues in the CDR3. Trimming removed 3 bases from V and 2 bases from J; junction bases left unmatched: 2. The CDR3 DNA sequence: TGTGCCAGCAGCTTTAGCGGGAATAACACCGGGGAGCTGTTTTTT. Translation: CASSFSGNNTGELFF. Together with reference TRBV7-9 and TRBJ2-2, the CDR3 gives the full variable domain: DTGVSQNPRHKITKRGQNVTFRCDPISEHNRLYWYRQTLGQGPEFLTYFQNEAQLEKSRLLSDRFSAERPKGSFSTLEIQRTEQGDSAMYLCASSFSGNNTGELFFGEGSRLTVL.

This chain joins TRBV12-5 and TRBJ2-1; D might be TRBD1 (6 bases). Germline V gives CDR1 LGHNT, CDR2 FRNRAP. There are 11 residues in the CDR3. V shed 5 bases and J shed 9 bases, with 8 bases lying between them. CDR3 in amino acids: CASGGGTEQFF. In nucleotides, the CDR3 is TGTGCTAGTGGTGGGGGCACTGAGCAGTTCTTC.

This chain uses TRBV5-4 with TRBJ2-1; 8 positions agree with TRBD2. The J segment lost 3 bases and the V segment lost 5 bases, leaving 1 base of the junction unmatched. Germline CDR1 and CDR2: SGHNT and YYREEE (reference sequence). This CDR3 has 13 amino acids. The CDR3 DNA sequence: TGTGCCAGCAGTAGCGGGAACTACAATGAGCAGTTCTTC. Translated, it gives CASSSGNYNEQFF.

In its sample, this clone was seen a few times. The rearrangement links TRBV6-5 to TRBJ1-1; the D is unclear. This CDR3 has 15 residues. V was pared by 3 bases and J by 3 bases, with 14 bases between. Germline V gene lookup returns CDR1 MNHEY and CDR2 SVGAGI. This CDR3 is CASSYSGRLDTEAFF. CDR3 nucleotide sequence: TGTGCCAGCAGTTATTCGGGCAGGTTGGACACTGAAGCTTTCTTT.

This clone has a single count. The J gene is TRBJ2-6, the V gene TRBV29-1; D gene uncertain. This CDR3 spans 14 amino acids. CDR1 is SQVTM, CDR2 ANQGSEA, per germline. The V end was cut by 6 bases, the J end by 0 bases, with 9 bases between. In DNA form, the CDR3 reads TGCAGCGTCCGATCGATCTCTGGGGCCAACGTCCTGACTTTC. Residues: CSVRSISGANVLTF. Full variable domain (missing parts from reference TRBV29-1 and TRBJ2-6): SAVISQKPSRDICQRGTSLTIQCQVDSQVTMMFWYRQQPGQSLTLIATANQGSEATYESGFVIDKFPISRPNLTFSTLTVSNMSPEDSSIYLCSVRSISGANVLTFGAGSRLTVL.

The gene calls are TRBV16 and TRBJ1-1, with TRBD1 matching over 9 bases. Germline-derived CDR1 and CDR2 are KGHSY and FQNENV. Germline trimming cut 5 bases from V and 10 bases from J; bases unmatched to any gene: 8. This CDR3 has 13 residues. The CDR3, as DNA: TGTGCCAGCAGCTTGTCGACAGGGGGTAGAGCTTTCTTT. This translates into CASSLSTGGRAFF. Filled out from reference TRBV16 and TRBJ1-1, the complete variable domain reads GEEVAQTPKHLVRGEGQKAKLYCAPIKGHSYVFWYQQVLKNEFKFLISFQNENVFDETGMPKERFSAKCLPNSPCSLEIQATKLEDSAVYFCASSLSTGGRAFFGQGTRLTVV.

The V call is TRBV7-9, the J call TRBJ2-1; 7 bases match TRBD2. CDR1 SEHNR and CDR2 FQNEAQ come from the germline V gene (reference sequence). The CDR3 consists of 14 residues. With 8 bases clipped from V and 0 bases from J, the junction kept 4 bases outside the gene matches. In nucleotides, the CDR3 is TGTGCCAGCGAGCGGGATTACTCCTACAATGAGCAGTTCTTC. Translated, it gives CASERDYSYNEQFF.

Turning to this clone: This same CDR3 is encoded by further DNA sequences in the sample. V usage is TRBV7-9 and J usage is TRBJ2-7; D unclear. The CDR3 is 11 residues long. CDR1 SEHNR and CDR2 FQNEAQ come from the germline V gene (reference sequence). V lost 5 bases, J lost 3 bases, and 5 bases lay in between. CDR3 sequence: CASSVNYEQYF. CDR3 bases: TGTGCCAGCAGCGTAAACTACGAGCAGTACTTC.

The V gene is TRBV5-6, the J gene TRBJ1-3; unclear D gene. Germline V gives CDR1 SGHDT, CDR2 YYEEEE. The CDR3 is 13 residues long. V lost 4 bases, J lost 4 bases, and 9 bases lay in between. CDR3 amino acids: CASSGVSGNTIYF. CDR3 DNA sequence: TGTGCCAGCAGCGGGGTGTCAGGAAACACCATATATTTT.

The rearrangement links TRBV4-3 to TRBJ2-7; 7 bases are a match to TRBD2. J gave up 3 bases and V 0 bases, and 11 bases lay outside the gene matches. The germline CDR1 and CDR2 sequences are LGHNA and YSLEER. This CDR3 spans 17 amino acids. For the CDR3, the DNA is TGCGCCAGCAGCCAAGATGAATACCTCGGCGGGAGCTACGAGCAGTACTTC. Protein sequence: CASSQDEYLGGSYEQYF.

J is TRBJ1-1 and V is TRBV7-9, with TRBD1 identical over 8 bases. CDR1 is SEHNR, CDR2 FQNEAQ, per germline (reference sequence). The length of the CDR3 is 14 residues. V lost 5 bases, J lost 2 bases, and 4 bases stayed unmatched. In DNA, the CDR3 is TGTGCCAGCAGCGTCGGGACAGGAAACACTGAAGCTTTCTTT. As protein: CASSVGTGNTEAFF.

Concerning this clone itself: One base away lies a much larger clone, so this may be a sequencing read error. This chain uses TRBV18 with TRBJ2-6; 8 nucleotides line up with TRBD1. The V and J ends lost 0 bases and 2 bases, in that order; junction bases with no gene match: 12. The CDR3 is made up of 20 amino acids. The germline CDR1 and CDR2 sequences are KGHSH and LQKENI. CDR3 bases: TGTGCCAGCTCACCACCCCTCGGACAGGGAGCTAACCCTGGGGCCAACGTCCTGACTTTC. Amino acid sequence: CASSPPLGQGANPGANVLTF.

The chain links TRBV5-4 to TRBJ2-2; no firm D call. Germline lookup yields CDR1 SGHNT and CDR2 YYREEE (reference sequence). CDR3 length: 13 amino acids. The V and J ends lost 2 bases and 1 base respectively, with 3 bases between them. The CDR3 region has the DNA TGTGCCAGCAGCTTTTTGAACACCGGGGAGCTGTTTTTT. This encodes CASSFLNTGELFF. Filled out from reference TRBV5-4 and TRBJ2-2, the complete variable domain reads ETGVTQSPTHLIKTRGQQVTLRCSSQSGHNTVSWYQQALGQGPQFIFQYYREEENGRGNFPPRFSGLQFPNYSSELNVNALELDDSALYLCASSFLNTGELFFGEGSRLTVL.

This sequence joins TRBV7-9 and TRBJ1-3, with D uncertain. The CDR3 totals 14 residues. Trimming cost V 7 bases and J 6 bases, with 16 bases left between them. Germline CDR1 is SEHNR and CDR2 is FQNEAQ (reference sequence). This CDR3 is CASTTSPAVNTIYF. The CDR3 DNA reads TGTGCCAGCACCACCAGCCCGGCCGTAAACACCATATATTTT.

This chain joins TRBV18 and TRBJ2-7; TRBD1 matches at 7 bases. With V trimmed by 6 bases and J by 2 bases, 4 bases remained unmatched. Looked up from germline, CDR1 is KGHSH and CDR2 is LQKENI. CDR3 length: 13 residues. As DNA, the CDR3 is TGTGCCAGCTCGTATGGGACAGCCTACGAGCAGTACTTC. The encoded protein is CASSYGTAYEQYF. Drawing the rest from reference TRBV18 and TRBJ2-7, the complete variable domain is NAGVMQNPRHLVRRRGQEARLRCSPMKGHSHVYWYRQLPEEGLKFMVYLQKENIIDESGMPKERFSAEFPKEGPSILRIQQVVRGDSAAYFCASSYGTAYEQYFGPGTRLTVT.

This clone was recorded only once. J is TRBJ1-4 and V is TRBV7-6; 7 bases map to TRBD1. The V gene end was trimmed by 5 bases and the J gene end by 4 bases; junction bases not matched to a gene: 13. Germline V gene sequence: CDR1 SGHVS, CDR2 FNYEAQ. CDR3 length equals 17 residues. CDR3 sequence: CASSRRGGQRLNEKLFF. Here the CDR3 DNA reads TGTGCCAGCAGCCGAAGGGGGGGACAGAGGCTTAATGAAAAACTGTTTTTT.

The chain links TRBV2 to TRBJ2-7; no clear D gene. V dropped 6 bases and J dropped 4 bases, with 10 bases sitting between them. The CDR3 sequence is 12 residues long. Germline values: CDR1 SNHLY, CDR2 FYNNEI. CDR3 sequence reads: CASSPTPYEQYF. CDR3 bases: TGTGCCAGCAGCCCAACCCCTTACGAGCAGTACTTC.

This chain connects TRBV18 to TRBJ1-6; D is perhaps TRBD1 (5 bases). CDR3 length equals 15 residues. V was shortened by 2 bases and J by 7 bases, with 12 bases between the two germline ends. The germline gives CDR1 KGHSH, CDR2 LQKENI. The CDR3 nucleotides read TGTGCCAGCTCACCATTGCGGGGGTACAATTCACCCCTCCACTTT. Its protein is CASSPLRGYNSPLHF.

This clone was recorded only once. The rearrangement links TRBV7-9 to TRBJ1-2, with 9 positions matching TRBD1. The CDR3 runs 16 residues. Germline CDR1 and CDR2: SEHNR and FQNEAQ (reference sequence). Losses at the gene ends were 5 bases for V and 0 bases for J; bases not matched to a gene: 7. The CDR3 region is CASSASRDRANYGYTF. In DNA, the CDR3 is TGTGCCAGCAGCGCCTCCCGGGACAGGGCTAACTATGGCTACACCTTC.

This clone was counted a few times. This chain joins TRBV4-3 and TRBJ2-7; TRBD1 matches 8 bases. Germline trimming cut 5 bases from V and 3 bases from J; bases unmatched to any gene: 3. The germline gives CDR1 LGHNA, CDR2 YSLEER. The CDR3 loop spans 13 amino acids. The CDR3 DNA follows: TGCGCCAGCAGCGCCGGACAGGGCTACGAGCAGTACTTC. Amino acids: CASSAGQGYEQYF.

The chain joins TRBV6-5 to TRBJ2-7; tentative D call: TRBD2 (6 bases). The ends were cut back, 8 bases at V and 0 bases at J, with 11 bases in the middle. The CDR3 runs to 13 residues. The germline V gene encodes CDR1 MNHEY and CDR2 SVGAGI. The CDR3, as DNA: TGTGCCAGCTCTTTGACTAGCTCCTACGAGCAGTACTTC. Its protein is CASSLTSSYEQYF.

J is TRBJ2-5 and V is TRBV15; 9 bases fit TRBD1. The CDR3 is 13 amino acids. Germline CDR1 reads LNHNV; CDR2 reads YYDKDF (reference sequence). With V trimmed by 6 bases and J by 4 bases, 3 bases remained unmatched. CDR3 nucleotides: TGTGCCACCAGTAACAGGGGGCGAGAGACCCAGTACTTC. Residues: CATSNRGRETQYF. Drawing the rest from reference TRBV15 and TRBJ2-5, the complete variable domain is DAMVIQNPRYQVTQFGKPVTLSCSQTLNHNVMYWYQQKSSQAPKLLFHYYDKDFNNEADTPDNFQSRRPNTSFCFLDIRSPGLGDTAMYLCATSNRGRETQYFGPGTRLLVL.